This T cell receptor (beta chain) was captured by sequencing in a study of shared clonotypes between healthy human individuals. Assay used: immunoSEQ multiplex PCR; TCRdb lists only in-frame clones, some missing. The sample has just over 2,000,000 clones, roughly 95% seen once. Germline V CDR1 and CDR2: SGDLS, YYNGEE. The CDR3 spans 14 residues. Losses at the gene ends were 0 bases for V and 3 bases for J; bases not matched to a gene: 0. Naive CD8 cells lacked CD45RO, underwent positive selection for CCR7 and left out terminally differentiated effector memory CD45RA+ cells. The sample holds a few counts of this clone. Additional DNA sequences in this sample encode the identical CDR3.

Sequenced sample: naive CD8+ T cells sorted from blood. This clonotype was obtained from a man aged 18-30 years in good health. The V gene is TRBV9, the J gene TRBJ2-7, with 10 positions matching TRBD2. The CDR3 spells CASSVASGSYEQYF. The DNA of the CDR3 is TGTGCCAGCAGCGTAGCTAGCGGGAGCTACGAGCAGTACTTC.